Shown below are 11 T cell receptor beta chains from a single sample sequenced in a study of blood T cell repertoires in COVID-19 (dated by TCRdb to about 2020). Library method: the immunoSEQ multiplex PCR assay. The table was pulled from immuneACCESS by TCRdb, which kept in-frame rearrangements only. Such tables lose some clones; where checked, under half of the loss comes from unresolved V genes, and the rest has no known cause. The sample table records some 130,000 clones; roughly 79% of these occur just once. The ten largest clones add up to roughly 8.1% of the sample. The sample consisted of peripheral blood. The receptors were gathered from a woman aged 55 to 70 with active or convalescent COVID-19.

This clone was observed once. V usage is TRBV12-5 and J usage is TRBJ2-5; the D gene is possibly TRBD2 (5 bases). With 5 bases removed from V and 5 bases from J, the gap between germline ends came to 6 bases. CDR1 and CDR2 (germline): LGHNT, FRNRAP. There are 11 residues in the CDR3. CDR3 DNA sequence: TGTGCTAGTGGTATAGCGGAGACCCAGTACTTC. This encodes CASGIAETQYF.

The chain is built from TRBV6-2 or TRBV6-3 and TRBJ2-1, with TRBD2 identical over 11 bases. The junction had 14 bases not matched to a gene; V was cut back by 7 bases and J by 9 bases. The germline V gene has CDR1 MNHEY and CDR2 SVGEGT. The CDR3 has 16 amino acids. The CDR3 coding sequence is TGTGCCAGCATCCCCCTCCCGACTAGCGGGGCTGCTGAGCAGTTCTTC. Protein product: CASIPLPTSGAAEQFF.

The V call is TRBV2, the J call TRBJ1-2; a possible D gene is TRBD1 (5 bases). V lost 7 bases and J 4 bases, leaving 19 bases between the germline ends. Germline CDR1 is SNHLY and CDR2 is FYNNEI. This CDR3 is 15 amino acids long. The CDR3 DNA is TGTGCCAGCACTTCCAGACCGGGACTCTCCTATGGCTACACCTTC. Amino acids: CASTSRPGLSYGYTF.

This clone has a count of ten or more. For the CDR3, the DNA is TGTGCCAGCAGCCCTCTTCCCTACAATGAGCAGTTCTTC. Amino acid sequence: CASSPLPYNEQFF. The chain employs TRBV11-2 and TRBJ2-1; D is unresolved. Germline V gives CDR1 SGHAT, CDR2 FQNNGV. V lost 5 bases and J 2 bases, leaving 7 bases between the germline ends. The CDR3 runs 13 residues.

V is TRBV19 and J is TRBJ2-7; 14 positions match TRBD2. Germline V gene sequence: CDR1 LNHDA, CDR2 SQIVND (reference sequence). Unmatched junction bases numbered 14, after V lost 6 bases and J lost 1 base. The CDR3 is made up of 19 amino acids. The CDR3 DNA reads TGTGCCAGTAGGAGGCCGGGGACTAGCGGGAGAAAGGCATCCTACGAGCAGTACTTC. As protein: CASRRPGTSGRKASYEQYF.

As regards this clone: Other DNA sequences in the sample encode the same CDR3. The chain recombines TRBV28 with TRBJ2-7; no reliable D call. Germline CDR1 and CDR2: MDHEN and SYDVKM. Trimming removed 3 bases at V and 4 bases at J, with 7 bases between. The CDR3 runs 12 residues. The CDR3 DNA sequence: TGTGCCAGCAGTTTGGGCAGGTACGAGCAGTACTTC. Its protein product is CASSLGRYEQYF. The full variable domain, its missing parts supplied by reference TRBV28 and TRBJ2-7, is DVKVTQSSRYLVKRTGEKVFLECVQDMDHENMFWYRQDPGLGLRLIYFSYDVKMKEKGDIPEGYSVSREKKERFSLILESASTNQTSMYLCASSLGRYEQYFGPGTRLTVT.

The V and J genes are TRBV7-2 and TRBJ1-2; maybe TRBD1 (6 bases). The CDR3 has 13 amino acids. CDR1 and CDR2 from the germline V gene are SGHTA and FQGNSA. Trimming left V 5 bases short and J 1 base short, with 8 bases between. The CDR3 DNA reads TGTGCCAGCAGCCTGGACAGTAACTATGGCTACACCTTC. It specifies CASSLDSNYGYTF. Looking up the rest from reference TRBV7-2 and TRBJ1-2 gives the full variable domain: GAGVSQSPSNKVTEKGKDVELRCDPISGHTALYWYRQSLGQGLEFLIYFQGNSAPDKSGLPSDRFSAERTGGSVSTLTIQRTQQEDSAVYLCASSLDSNYGYTFGSGTRLTVV.

The rearrangement uses TRBV10-3 and TRBJ2-7, with D possibly matching TRBD2 (6 bases). The germline V and J ends were trimmed by 9 bases and 3 bases, with 21 bases remaining between them. Looked up from germline, CDR1 is ENHRY and CDR2 is SYGVKD. The CDR3 sequence is 15 residues long. The CDR3 DNA is TGTGCCATTAGACGACAATGGGAGGCCAACTACGAGCAGTACTTC. As protein: CAIRRQWEANYEQYF.

The V and J genes are TRBV7-2 and TRBJ2-1; 8 bases agree with TRBD1. The length of the CDR3 is 17 residues. Germline CDR1 reads SGHTA; CDR2 reads FQGNSA. Losses at the gene ends were 2 bases for V and 5 bases for J; bases not matched to a gene: 11. The CDR3 bases are TGTGCCAGCAGCTTACGGGGGCAGGGGGCGTATAACAATGAGCAGTTCTTC. Encoded protein: CASSLRGQGAYNNEQFF.

V gene TRBV4-1 combines with J gene TRBJ1-2; TRBD1 agrees at 8 bases. The germline gives CDR1 MGHRA, CDR2 YSYEKL. The CDR3 consists of 16 residues. Trimming took 3 bases from V and 4 from J; bases not matched to a gene: 10. The CDR3 is CASSQAPGQATYGYTF. DNA for the CDR3: TGCGCCAGCAGCCAGGCTCCGGGACAGGCGACCTATGGCTACACCTTC.

The chain combines TRBV19 with TRBJ1-6; D not certain. The CDR3 contains 15 residues. V lost 3 bases and J lost 8, with 14 bases in between. In germline, CDR1 is LNHDA, CDR2 SQIVND (reference sequence). Here the CDR3 DNA reads TGTGCCAGTAGTATTCGTGTACTCTCCGATTCACCCCTCCACTTT. This sequence encodes CASSIRVLSDSPLHF.